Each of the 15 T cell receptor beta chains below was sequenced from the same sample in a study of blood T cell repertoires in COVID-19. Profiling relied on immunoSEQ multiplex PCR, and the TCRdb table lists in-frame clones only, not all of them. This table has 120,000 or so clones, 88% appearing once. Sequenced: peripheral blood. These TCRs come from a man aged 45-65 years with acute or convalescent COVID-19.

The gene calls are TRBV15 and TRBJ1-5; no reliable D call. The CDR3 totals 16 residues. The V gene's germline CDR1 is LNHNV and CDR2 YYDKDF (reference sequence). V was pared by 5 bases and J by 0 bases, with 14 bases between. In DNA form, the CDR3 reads TGTGCCACCAGCTACGGGTCTCAATATAGCAATCAGCCCCAGCATTTT. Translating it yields CATSYGSQYSNQPQHF.

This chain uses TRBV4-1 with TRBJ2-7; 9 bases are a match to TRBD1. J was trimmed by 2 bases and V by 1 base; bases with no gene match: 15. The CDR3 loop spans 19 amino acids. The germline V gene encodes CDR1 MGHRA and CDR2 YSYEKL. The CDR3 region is CASSQGFLQGALGTYEQYF. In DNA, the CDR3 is TGCGCCAGCAGCCAAGGGTTTCTACAGGGGGCTCTGGGCACCTACGAGCAGTACTTC.

CDR3 in amino acids: CASSVAPGGTDTQYF. DNA for the CDR3: TGTGCCAGCAGCGTAGCCCCCGGGGGTACAGATACGCAGTATTTT. The chain combines TRBV9 with TRBJ2-3; tentative D call: TRBD2 (6 bases). The germline V gene has CDR1 SGDLS and CDR2 YYNGEE. V was pared by 0 bases and J by 3 bases, with 11 bases between. CDR3 length: 15 residues.

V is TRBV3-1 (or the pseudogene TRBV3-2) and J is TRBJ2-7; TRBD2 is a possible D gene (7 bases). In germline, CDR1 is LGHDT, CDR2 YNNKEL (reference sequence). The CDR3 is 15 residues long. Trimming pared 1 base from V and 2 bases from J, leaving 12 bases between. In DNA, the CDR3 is TGTGCCAGCAGCCAAGGTGGGGGGGGCACCTACGAGCAGTACTTC. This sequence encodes CASSQGGGGTYEQYF.

The CDR3 is CASSKKAGGTSLGTQYF. CDR3 coding DNA: TGTGCCAGCAGCAAAAAAGCAGGGGGGACTAGCTTAGGGACGCAGTATTTT. The chain employs TRBV21-1 and TRBJ2-3; the table assigns TRBD2, which was not confirmed against the DNA. TRBV21-1 is a recognized pseudogene. This CDR3 is 17 amino acids long.

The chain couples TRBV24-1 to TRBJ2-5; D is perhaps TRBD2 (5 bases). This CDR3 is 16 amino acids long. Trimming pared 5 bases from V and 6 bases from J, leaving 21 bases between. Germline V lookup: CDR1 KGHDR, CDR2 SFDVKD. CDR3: CATSGSSGGSPQTQYF. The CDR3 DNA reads TGTGCCACCAGTGGTTCCAGCGGTGGCTCGCCCCAGACCCAGTACTTC.

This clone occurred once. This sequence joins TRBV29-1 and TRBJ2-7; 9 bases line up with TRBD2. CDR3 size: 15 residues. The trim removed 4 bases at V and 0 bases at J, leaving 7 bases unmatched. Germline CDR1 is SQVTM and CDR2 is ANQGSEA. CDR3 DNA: TGCAGCGTTGTGTTAGCGGGAGTGGGCTCCTACGAGCAGTACTTC. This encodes CSVVLAGVGSYEQYF.

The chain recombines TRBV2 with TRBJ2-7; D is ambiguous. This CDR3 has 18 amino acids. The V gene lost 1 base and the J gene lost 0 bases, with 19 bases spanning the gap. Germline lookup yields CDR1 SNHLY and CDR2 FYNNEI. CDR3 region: CASSEGGRFGATSYEQYF. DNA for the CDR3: TGTGCCAGCAGTGAAGGAGGTCGGTTTGGCGCGACCTCCTACGAGCAGTACTTC. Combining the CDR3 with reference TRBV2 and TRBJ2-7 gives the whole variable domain EPEVTQTPSHQVTQMGQEVILRCVPISNHLYFYWYRQILGQKVEFLVSFYNNEISEKSEIFDDQFSVERPDGSNFTLKIRSTKLEDSAMYFCASSEGGRFGATSYEQYFGPGTRLTVT.

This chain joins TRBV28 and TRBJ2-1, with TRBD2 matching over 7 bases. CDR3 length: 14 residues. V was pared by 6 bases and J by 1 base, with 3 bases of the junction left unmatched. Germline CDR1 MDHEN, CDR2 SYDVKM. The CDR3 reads CASSLSGSYNEQFF. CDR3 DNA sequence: TGTGCCAGCAGCCTTAGCGGGTCCTACAATGAGCAGTTCTTC. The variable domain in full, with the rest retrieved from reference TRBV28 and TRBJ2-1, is DVKVTQSSRYLVKRTGEKVFLECVQDMDHENMFWYRQDPGLGLRLIYFSYDVKMKEKGDIPEGYSVSREKKERFSLILESASTNQTSMYLCASSLSGSYNEQFFGPGTRLTVL.

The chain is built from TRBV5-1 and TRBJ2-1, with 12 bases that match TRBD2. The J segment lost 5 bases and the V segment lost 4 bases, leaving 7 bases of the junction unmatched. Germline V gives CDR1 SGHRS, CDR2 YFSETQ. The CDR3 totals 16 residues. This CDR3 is CASSDGTSGRNNEQFF. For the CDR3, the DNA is TGCGCCAGCAGCGACGGGACTAGCGGGCGTAACAATGAGCAGTTCTTC.

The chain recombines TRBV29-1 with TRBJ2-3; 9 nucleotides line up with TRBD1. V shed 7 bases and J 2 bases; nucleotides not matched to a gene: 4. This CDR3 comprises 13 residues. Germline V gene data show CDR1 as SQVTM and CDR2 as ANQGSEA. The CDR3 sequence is CSADRGYTDTQYF. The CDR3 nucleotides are TGCAGCGCGGACAGGGGTTACACAGATACGCAGTATTTT.

The CDR3 loop is CASSHLGTSSYNEQFF. In DNA, the CDR3 is TGCGCCAGCAGCCATTTGGGGACTAGCTCCTACAATGAGCAGTTCTTC. V gene TRBV4-1 combines with J gene TRBJ2-1; 8 bases are shared with TRBD2. Germline CDR1 and CDR2: MGHRA and YSYEKL. The CDR3 extends over 16 amino acids. Germline trimming cut 3 bases from V and 0 bases from J; bases unmatched to any gene: 4.

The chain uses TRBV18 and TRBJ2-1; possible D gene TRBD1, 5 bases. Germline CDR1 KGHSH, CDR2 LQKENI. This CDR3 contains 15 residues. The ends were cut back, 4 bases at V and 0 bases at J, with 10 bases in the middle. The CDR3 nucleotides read TGTGCCAGCTCACTGACAGCTGCCTCCTACAATGAGCAGTTCTTC. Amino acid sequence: CASSLTAASYNEQFF.

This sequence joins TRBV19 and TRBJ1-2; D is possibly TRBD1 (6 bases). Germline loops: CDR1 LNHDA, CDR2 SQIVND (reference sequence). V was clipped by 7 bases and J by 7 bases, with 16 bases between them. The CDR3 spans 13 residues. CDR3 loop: CASTPLGASGYTF. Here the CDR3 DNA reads TGTGCCAGTACTCCATTGGGGGCGAGTGGCTACACCTTC.

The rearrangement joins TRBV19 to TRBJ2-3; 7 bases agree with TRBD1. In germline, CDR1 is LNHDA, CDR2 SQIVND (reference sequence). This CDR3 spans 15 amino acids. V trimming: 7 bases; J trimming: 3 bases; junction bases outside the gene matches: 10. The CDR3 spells CASNHPGTATDTQYF. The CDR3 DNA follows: TGTGCCAGTAATCACCCCGGGACAGCTACAGATACGCAGTATTTT.